Sequencing of this T cell receptor (beta chain) was carried out in a study of regulatory T cells in long-lasting Graves disease. Through Arm-PCR of CDR3 regions and iRepertoire HTBI primers, TCR beta libraries were built. A single record per CDR3 protein comes from TCRdb applying MiXCR to the multiplex PCR reads. The data contain under 450,000 distinct CDR3 sequences, 23% of them singletons. Described time point: persistent/refractory GD, antithyroid drugs over 5 years with positive TRAb. After RNA was extracted from PBMCs, the TCR library was made from it. There are 14 residues in the CDR3. V was clipped by 3 bases and J by 6 bases; unmatched bases: 7. Germline V gene lookup returns CDR1 SGHRS and CDR2 YFSETQ.

This sequence originates from a female donor with Graves disease. The chain carries TRBV5-1 and TRBJ1-2, with 8 bases fitting TRBD1. This material consisted of peripheral blood mononuclear cells (PBMCs), taken when the disease was refractory, from a patient treated with antithyroid drugs. DNA of the CDR3: TGCGCCAGCAGCTCGGAGACAGGGGCCCATGGCTACACCTTC. Amino acids: CASSSETGAHGYTF.